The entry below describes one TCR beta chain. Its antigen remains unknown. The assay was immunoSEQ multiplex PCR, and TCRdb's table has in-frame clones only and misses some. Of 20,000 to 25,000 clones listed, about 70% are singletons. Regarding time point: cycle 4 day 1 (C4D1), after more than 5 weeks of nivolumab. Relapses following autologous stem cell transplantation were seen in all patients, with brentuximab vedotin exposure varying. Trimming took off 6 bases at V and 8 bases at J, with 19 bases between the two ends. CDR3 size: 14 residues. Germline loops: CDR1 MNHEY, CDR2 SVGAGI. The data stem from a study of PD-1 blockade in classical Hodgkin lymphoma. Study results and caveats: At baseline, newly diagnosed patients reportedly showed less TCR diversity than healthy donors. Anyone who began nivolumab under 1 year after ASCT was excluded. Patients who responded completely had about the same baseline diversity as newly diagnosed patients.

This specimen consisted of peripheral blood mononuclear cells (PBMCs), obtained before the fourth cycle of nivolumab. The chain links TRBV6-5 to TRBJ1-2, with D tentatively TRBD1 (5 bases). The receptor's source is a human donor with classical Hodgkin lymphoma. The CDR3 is CASRITGGAGGYTF. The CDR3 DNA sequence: TGTGCCAGCAGGATAACCGGAGGGGCCGGGGGCTACACCTTC.